A selection of T cell receptor beta chains follows, all from one sample in a study of T cells in Graves' hyperthyroidism and ophthalmopathy. TCRdb redid the calling of the multiplex PCR reads with MiXCR, one entry per CDR3 protein. Of 300,000 to 400,000 distinct CDR3 sequences listed, 15% to 20% are singletons. Sequencing was carried out using blood. The origin of the receptors is a woman aged 45 to 65 with Graves' hyperthyroidism. Each CDR3 is given with its conserved first and last residue. A D gene is named only where the DNA matches it firmly. For some rows the clone size is stated as once, few or many, or as a class when expanded; others skip it.

abundance	j_gene	v_gene	d_gene	CDR3aa	CDR3nt
NA	TRBJ1-1	TRBV4-1	NA	CASSQDRSGPNTEAFF	TGCGCCAGCAGCCAAGATCGGTCAGGGCCGAACACTGAAGCTTTCTTT
NA	TRBJ2-1	TRBV7-9	NA	CASSFGGNNEQFF	TGTGCCAGCAGCTTCGGTGGTAACAATGAGCAGTTCTTC
many	TRBJ2-3	TRBV3-1	TRBD2	CASSQQGLAGPTDTQYF	TGTGCCAGCAGCCAACAGGGACTAGCGGGACCCACAGATACGCAGTATTTT
many	TRBJ2-7	TRBV28	TRBD2	CASSQWTSGSYEQYF	TGTGCCAGCTCGCAGTGGACTAGCGGGAGCTACGAGCAGTACTTC
NA	TRBJ2-3	TRBV7-6	NA	CASSPYGLPGDTQYF	TGTGCCAGCAGCCCCTATGGGCTCCCAGGAGATACGCAGTATTTT
many	TRBJ2-3	TRBV5-1	NA	CASSLLMLTDTQYF	TGCGCCAGCAGCTTACTCATGCTCACAGATACGCAGTATTTT
few	TRBJ2-7	TRBV18	NA	CASSPGITGEQYF	TGTGCCAGCTCACCCGGCATAACGGGTGAGCAGTACTTC
NA	TRBJ1-2	TRBV28	NA	CASSLIGTPYGYTF	TGTGCCAGCAGTTTAATCGGGACACCCTATGGCTACACCTTC
NA	TRBJ1-4	TRBV3-1	NA	CASSLGIANEKLFF	TGTGCCAGCAGCCTAGGGATAGCTAATGAAAAACTGTTTTTT
few	TRBJ1-2	TRBV15	TRBD1	CATRGMLGTGDYGYTF	TGTGCCACCAGGGGGATGCTCGGGACAGGAGACTATGGCTACACCTTC
medium-sized	TRBJ2-1	TRBV3-1	NA	CASSPPGDNEQFF	TGTGCCAGCTCTCCCCCTGGGGACAATGAGCAGTTCTTC
many	TRBJ1-6	TRBV28	TRBD1	CASSWDQGGSSPLHF	TGTGCCAGCAGCTGGGATCAGGGGGGCAGTTCACCCCTCCACTTT
many	TRBJ2-3	TRBV2	NA	CASSAGMETDTQYF	TGTGCCAGCAGTGCAGGGATGGAGACAGATACGCAGTATTTT
few	TRBJ1-3	TRBV27	NA	CASSSGIGNTIYF	TGTGCCAGCAGTTCAGGGATAGGAAACACCATATATTTT
many	TRBJ2-1	TRBV10-3	TRBD2	CAIRTSGGGNGNEQFF	TGTGCCATCAGGACAAGCGGGGGAGGGAACGGAAATGAGCAGTTCTTC
few	TRBJ2-2	TRBV9	NA	CASSVAYGELFF	TGTGCCAGCAGCGTAGCCTATGGGGAGCTGTTTTTT
many	TRBJ2-1	TRBV11-2	TRBD2	CASSLDPSGRGFGGNEQFF	TGTGCCAGCAGCTTAGATCCTAGCGGGAGAGGCTTCGGAGGAAATGAGCAGTTCTTC
many	TRBJ2-1	TRBV10-3	TRBD1	CAISESRDRVHEQFF	TGTGCCATCAGTGAGTCTCGGGACAGGGTCCATGAGCAGTTCTTC
NA	TRBJ1-2	TRBV10-3	TRBD1	CAITPGQGNYGHTF	TGTGCCATCACTCCGGGACAGGGCAACTATGGCCACACCTTC
few	TRBJ1-4	TRBV5-1	TRBD1	CASTTGGNEKLFF	TGCGCCAGTACGACAGGGGGAAATGAAAAACTGTTTTTT
few	TRBJ2-2	TRBV6-1	TRBD1	CAAGQGANQVGELFF	TGTGCCGCCGGACAGGGGGCGAATCAGGTCGGGGAGCTGTTTTTT
NA	TRBJ2-1	TRBV29-1	TRBD2	CSVEPSGGAYNEQFF	TGCAGCGTTGAACCTAGCGGGGGGGCCTACAATGAGCAGTTCTTC
few	TRBJ2-6	TRBV20-1	NA	CSAIVPGSGANVLTF	TGCAGTGCTATAGTCCCCGGTTCTGGGGCCAACGTCCTGACTTTC
many	TRBJ1-2	TRBV30	NA	CAWSVTPLWWDTTRGYGYTF	TGTGCCTGGAGTGTAACCCCCCTTTGGTGGGACACAACCCGAGGCTATGGCTACACCTTC
many	TRBJ1-4	TRBV30	TRBD1	CAWSKGQSNEKLFF	TGTGCCTGGAGTAAGGGACAGAGTAATGAAAAACTGTTTTTT
NA	TRBJ2-3	TRBV3-1	TRBD2	CASSPTSGGAILTDTQYF	TGTGCCAGCAGCCCTACTAGCGGGGGGGCAATTCTCACAGATACGCAGTATTTT
NA	TRBJ1-5	TRBV9	NA	CASSVPGSHQPQHF	TGTGCCAGCAGCGTTCCAGGGAGCCATCAGCCCCAGCATTTT
few	TRBJ2-7	TRBV29-1	TRBD1	CSVEDRGPEQYF	TGCAGCGTCGAAGACAGGGGGCCCGAGCAGTACTTC
many	TRBJ2-7	TRBV18	TRBD2	CASSPPGGANEQYF	TGTGCCAGCTCACCACCCGGGGGGGCCAACGAGCAGTACTTC
few	TRBJ1-2	TRBV19	NA	CASSIAPLGGYGYTF	TGTGCCAGTAGTATAGCCCCCTTGGGGGGCTATGGCTACACCTTC
few	TRBJ2-3	TRBV9	TRBD2	CASSVARTSGPTDTQYF	TGTGCCAGCAGCGTAGCCCGGACTAGCGGGCCCACAGATACGCAGTATTTT
many	TRBJ1-2	TRBV6-2/TRBV6-3	TRBD1	CASSQRGTGNYGYTF	TGTGCCAGCAGTCAACGGGGGACAGGGAACTATGGCTACACCTTC
NA	TRBJ2-1	TRBV20-1	TRBD2	CSAITSGFGNEQFF	TGCAGTGCTATTACTAGCGGCTTTGGGAATGAGCAGTTCTTC
many	TRBJ1-4	TRBV10-3	NA	CASKIEGNEKLFF	TGTGCCAGCAAGATCGAGGGCAATGAAAAACTGTTTTTT
many	TRBJ1-2	TRBV5-1	TRBD1	CASSFETGNGYTF	TGCGCCAGCAGCTTTGAGACAGGGAACGGCTACACCTTC
few	TRBJ2-7	TRBV10-3	NA	CAISEQGYEQYF	TGTGCCATCAGTGAACAGGGCTACGAGCAGTACTTC
many	TRBJ2-3	TRBV28	NA	CASSPGRRTDTQYF	TGTGCCAGCAGCCCGGGACGACGTACAGATACGCAGTATTTT
NA	TRBJ2-5	TRBV28	TRBD2	CASSPGKREGQYF	TGTGCCAGCAGTCCCGGGAAGCGGGAGGGCCAGTACTTC
many	TRBJ2-1	TRBV28	TRBD2	CASSSGGREKNEQFF	TGTGCCAGCAGTTCGGGGGGGAGGGAAAAAAATGAGCAGTTCTTC
NA	TRBJ1-1	TRBV19	TRBD1	CASRPLSLLIRTGNTEAFF	TGTGCCAGTCGTCCATTGTCCCTTTTGATCCGGACAGGGAACACTGAAGCTTTCTTT
NA	TRBJ2-1	TRBV2	TRBD2	CASSEAPGTSSQFF	TGTGCCAGCAGTGAAGCGCCCGGGACTAGCTCACAGTTCTTC
NA	TRBJ2-7	TRBV5-6	NA	CASSLALVGAAYEQYF	TGTGCCAGCAGCTTGGCCTTGGTGGGAGCCGCCTACGAGCAGTACTTC